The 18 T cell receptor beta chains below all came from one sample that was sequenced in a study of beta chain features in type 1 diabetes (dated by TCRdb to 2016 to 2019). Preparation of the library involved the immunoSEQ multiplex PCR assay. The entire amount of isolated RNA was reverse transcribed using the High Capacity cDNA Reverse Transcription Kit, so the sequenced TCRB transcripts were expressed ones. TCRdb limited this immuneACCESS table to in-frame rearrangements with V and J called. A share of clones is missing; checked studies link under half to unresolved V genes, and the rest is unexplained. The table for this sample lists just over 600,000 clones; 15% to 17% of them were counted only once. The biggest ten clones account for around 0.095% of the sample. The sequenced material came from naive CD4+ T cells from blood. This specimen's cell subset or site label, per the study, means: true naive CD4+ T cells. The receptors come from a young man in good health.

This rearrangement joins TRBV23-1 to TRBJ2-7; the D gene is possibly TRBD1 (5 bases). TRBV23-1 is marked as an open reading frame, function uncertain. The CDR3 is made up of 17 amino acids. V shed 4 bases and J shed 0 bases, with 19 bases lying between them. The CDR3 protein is CASSRPRDSDFSYEQYF. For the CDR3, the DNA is TGCGCCAGCAGTCGGCCACGAGACAGCGACTTCTCCTACGAGCAGTACTTC.

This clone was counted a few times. The CDR3 nucleotides are TGTGCCAGCTCACCTCGGACAGGGGGCGAGGGAGGCTACACCTTC. This sequence encodes CASSPRTGGEGGYTF. The V gene is TRBV18, the J gene TRBJ1-2; 11 nucleotides match TRBD1. CDR1 is KGHSH, CDR2 LQKENI, per germline. The CDR3 runs to 15 residues. V lost 3 bases and J lost 8; bases outside the gene matches: 8.

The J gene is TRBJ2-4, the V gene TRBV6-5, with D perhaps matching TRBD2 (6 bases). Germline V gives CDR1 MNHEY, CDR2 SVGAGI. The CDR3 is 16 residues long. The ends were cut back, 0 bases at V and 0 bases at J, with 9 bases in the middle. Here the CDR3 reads CASSYSGGIAKNIQYF. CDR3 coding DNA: TGTGCCAGCAGTTACTCTGGGGGGATAGCCAAAAACATTCAGTACTTC.

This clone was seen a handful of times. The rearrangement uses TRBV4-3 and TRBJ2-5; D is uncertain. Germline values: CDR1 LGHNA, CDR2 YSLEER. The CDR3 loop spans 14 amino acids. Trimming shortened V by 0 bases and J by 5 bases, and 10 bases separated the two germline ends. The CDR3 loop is CASSQEAARETQYF. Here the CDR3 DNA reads TGCGCCAGCAGCCAAGAGGCAGCCCGGGAGACCCAGTACTTC.

As DNA, the CDR3 is TGTGCCAGCAGTTATTCCGGGACCACCCCCAATGAGCAGTTCTTC. It translates to CASSYSGTTPNEQFF. The chain has TRBV6-5 and TRBJ2-1; either TRBD1 or TRBD2 may supply D (5 bases each). Germline CDR1 MNHEY, CDR2 SVGAGI. The CDR3 extends over 15 amino acids. The V end lost 3 bases, the J end lost 6 bases, and 15 bases lay between the germline ends.

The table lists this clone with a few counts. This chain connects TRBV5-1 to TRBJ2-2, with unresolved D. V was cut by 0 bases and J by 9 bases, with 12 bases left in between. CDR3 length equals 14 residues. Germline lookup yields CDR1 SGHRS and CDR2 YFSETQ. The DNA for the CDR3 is TGCGCCAGCAGCTTGGCTCAGTACCAGAGGGAGCTGTTTTTT. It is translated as CASSLAQYQRELFF.

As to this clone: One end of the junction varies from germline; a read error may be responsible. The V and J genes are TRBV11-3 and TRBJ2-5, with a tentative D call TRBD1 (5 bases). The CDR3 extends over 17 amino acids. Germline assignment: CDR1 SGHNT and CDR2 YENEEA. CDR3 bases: TGTGCCAGCAGCTCCGCTTGGGGCGGAGTCCTTGAAGAGGCCCAGTACTTC. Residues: CASSSAWGGVLEEAQYF.

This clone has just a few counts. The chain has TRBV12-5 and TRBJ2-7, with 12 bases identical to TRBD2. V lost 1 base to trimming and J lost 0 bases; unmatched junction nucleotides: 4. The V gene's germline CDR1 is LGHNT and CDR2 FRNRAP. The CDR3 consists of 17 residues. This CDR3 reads CASGLAETSGSSYEQYF. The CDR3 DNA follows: TGTGCTAGTGGTTTGGCCGAGACTAGCGGGAGCTCCTACGAGCAGTACTTC.

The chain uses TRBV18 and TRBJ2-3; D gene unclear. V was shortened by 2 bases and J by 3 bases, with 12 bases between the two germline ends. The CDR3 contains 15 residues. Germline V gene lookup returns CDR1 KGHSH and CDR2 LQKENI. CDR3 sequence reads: CASSPSNRGTDTQYF. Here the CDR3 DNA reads TGTGCCAGCTCACCAAGCAACAGAGGAACAGATACGCAGTATTTT.

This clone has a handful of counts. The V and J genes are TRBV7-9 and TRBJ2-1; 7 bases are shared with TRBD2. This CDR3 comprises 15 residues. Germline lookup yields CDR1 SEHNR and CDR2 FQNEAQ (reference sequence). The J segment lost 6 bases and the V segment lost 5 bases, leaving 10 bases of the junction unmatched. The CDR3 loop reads CASSRTTGLPNEQFF. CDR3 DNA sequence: TGTGCCAGCAGCCGCACGACGGGACTACCCAATGAGCAGTTCTTC.

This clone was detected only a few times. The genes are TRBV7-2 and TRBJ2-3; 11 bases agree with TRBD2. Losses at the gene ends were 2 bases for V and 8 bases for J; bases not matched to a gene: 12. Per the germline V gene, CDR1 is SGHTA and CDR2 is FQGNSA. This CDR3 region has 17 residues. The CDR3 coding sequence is TGTGCCAGCAGCTTATTGGCTAGCGGGGGGTCTCGGGGTACGCAGTATTTT. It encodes CASSLLASGGSRGTQYF.

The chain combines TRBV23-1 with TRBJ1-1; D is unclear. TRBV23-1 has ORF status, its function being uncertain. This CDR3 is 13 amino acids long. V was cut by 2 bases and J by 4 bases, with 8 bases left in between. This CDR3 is CASSQAGSTEAFF. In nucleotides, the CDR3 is TGCGCCAGCAGTCAAGCTGGGAGCACTGAAGCTTTCTTT.

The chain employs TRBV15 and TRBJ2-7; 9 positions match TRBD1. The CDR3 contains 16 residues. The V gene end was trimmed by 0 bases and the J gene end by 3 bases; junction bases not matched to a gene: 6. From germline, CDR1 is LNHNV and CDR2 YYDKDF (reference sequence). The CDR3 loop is CATSRDRSDRGYEQYF. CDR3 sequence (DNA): TGTGCCACCAGCAGAGATCGGTCGGACAGGGGCTACGAGCAGTACTTC.

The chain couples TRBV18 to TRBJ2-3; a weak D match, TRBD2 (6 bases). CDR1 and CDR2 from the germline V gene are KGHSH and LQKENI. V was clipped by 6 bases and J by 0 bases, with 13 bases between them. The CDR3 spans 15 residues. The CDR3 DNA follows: TGTGCCAGCTCCCCTGCGGGGCAGAGCACAGATACGCAGTATTTT. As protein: CASSPAGQSTDTQYF.

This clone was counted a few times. The CDR3 loop reads CASSYSTRGTNEQYF. The CDR3 nucleotides are TGTGCCAGCAGTTACTCGACCAGGGGGACTAACGAGCAGTACTTC. The rearrangement joins TRBV6-5 to TRBJ2-7; D is possibly TRBD1 or TRBD2 (7 bases each). Germline assignment: CDR1 MNHEY and CDR2 SVGAGI. The V end lost 0 bases, the J end lost 5 bases, and 14 bases lay between the germline ends. The CDR3 loop spans 15 amino acids.

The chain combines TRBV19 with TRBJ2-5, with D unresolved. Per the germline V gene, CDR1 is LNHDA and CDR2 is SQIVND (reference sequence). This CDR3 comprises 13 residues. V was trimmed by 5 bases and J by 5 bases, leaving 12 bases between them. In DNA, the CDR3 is TGTGCCAGTAGTTTGAAGGGTCGGGAGACCCAGTACTTC. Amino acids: CASSLKGRETQYF.

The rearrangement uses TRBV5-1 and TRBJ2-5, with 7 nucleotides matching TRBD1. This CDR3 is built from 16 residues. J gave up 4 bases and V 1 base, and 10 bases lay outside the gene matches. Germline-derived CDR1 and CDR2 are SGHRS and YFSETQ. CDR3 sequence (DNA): TGCGCCAGCAGCTTGACGGGACAGATATTCCGAGAGACCCAGTACTTC. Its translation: CASSLTGQIFRETQYF.

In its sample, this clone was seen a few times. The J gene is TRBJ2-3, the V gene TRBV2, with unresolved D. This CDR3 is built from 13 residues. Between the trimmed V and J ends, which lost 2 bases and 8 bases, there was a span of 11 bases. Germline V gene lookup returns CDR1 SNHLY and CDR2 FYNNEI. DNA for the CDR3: TGTGCCAGCAGTGAAATTCGCTCCAGTACGCAGTATTTT. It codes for CASSEIRSSTQYF.